This T cell receptor (beta chain) was identified during a study of blood T cell repertoires in COVID-19. Across the whole study: Both acute and convalescent COVID-19 samples were obtained from the United States, Italy and Spain. PBMCs, B-cell-depleted T cells, or T cells provided the cDNA or gDNA that made up the material.

Trimming removed 10 bases from V and 2 bases from J; junction bases left unmatched: 5. The CDR3 length is 13 residues. Methods used by the authors: Counts of nucleated cells, estimated from reference gene primer amplification, were obtained. Measured with immunoSEQ multiplex PCR; TCRdb has only the in-frame clones, and not every one. That table furnishes V, J and clone size, whereas the DNA furnished D and trimming. The sample lists 150,000 to 250,000 clones, just under 85% occurring once. This clone was seen once. This sequence was found in a human donor with acute or convalescent COVID-19. The donor label of this sample is uncertain. This chain uses TRBV12-3 or TRBV12-4 with TRBJ2-1; 7 nucleotides match TRBD1. The sequencing sample was made of peripheral blood. CDR3 nucleotide sequence: TGTGCCACCCAGGGGGTAGCCTACAATGAGCAGTTCTTC. It is translated as CATQGVAYNEQFF.